This T cell receptor beta chain was recorded in a study of human T cells and chemical hapten exposure. The library labeled individual cDNA molecules by adding unique molecular identifiers to them. TCRdb itself ran the RACE reads through MiXCR, one entry per CDR3 protein. The profile covers about 180,000 distinct CDR3 sequences, with almost 30% appearing a single time and less than 3.5% taken by the ten largest. Time point reported: pre-sensitization, week 0. Treatment reported: therapeutic diphenylcyclopropenone sensitization with weekly scalp DPC. The V segment lost 3 bases and the J segment 2 bases; nucleotides outside the gene matches: 4. This CDR3 region has 15 residues. Germline lookup yields CDR1 SGHKS and CDR2 YYEKEE (reference sequence). This clonotype was counted many times.

The specimen comprised whole blood, sampled in connection with sensitization to the hapten diphenylcyclopropenone (DPC). The chain uses TRBV5-5 and TRBJ1-4; the match to TRBD1 covers 7 bases. This clonotype originated in a woman aged 25 to 39 with alopecia areata. Some clones in this sample may be carry-over from other donors' samples. CDR3 sequence (DNA): TGTGCCAGCAGCTCGCAGACAGGGACTAATGAAAAACTGTTTTTT. It translates to CASSSQTGTNEKLFF.